Following are 5 T cell receptor beta chains from one sample sequenced in a study of human T cells and chemical hapten exposure. Indicated time point: pre-sensitization, week 0. Sample treatment: therapeutic diphenylcyclopropenone sensitization with weekly scalp DPC. TCRdb passed the RACE reads through MiXCR, listing each CDR3 protein once. The sample includes approximately 370,000 distinct CDR3 sequences, approximately 5.8% of them seen just once. Source: whole blood, taken in connection with sensitization to the hapten diphenylcyclopropenone (DPC). These receptors all come from a woman younger than 30 with alopecia areata. Some clones in this sample may be carry-over from other donors' samples.

The chain joins TRBV5-1 to TRBJ2-5; the match to TRBD2 covers 9 bases. The CDR3 is 14 amino acids. J was trimmed by 2 bases and V by 5 bases; bases with no gene match: 4. The V gene's germline CDR1 is SGHRS and CDR2 YFSETQ. CDR3 in amino acids: CASRGTSWQETQYF. CDR3 nucleotides: TGCGCCAGCAGGGGGACTAGCTGGCAAGAGACCCAGTACTTC.

This clonotype has at least ten counts. CDR3 sequence: CATSSRRGRLAGELFF. The CDR3 DNA is TGTGCCACCAGCAGCCGAAGGGGGAGGTTGGCCGGGGAGCTGTTTTTT. The V call is TRBV15, the J call TRBJ2-2, with D perhaps TRBD1 or TRBD2 (6 bases each). From germline, CDR1 is LNHNV and CDR2 YYDKDF (reference sequence). V dropped 3 bases and J dropped 6 bases, with 17 bases sitting between them. The CDR3 sequence is 16 residues long.

Ten or more counts support this clonotype. V and J are TRBV14 and TRBJ2-3; D is perhaps TRBD2 (6 bases). This CDR3 has 14 residues. The germline CDR1 and CDR2 sequences are SGHDN and FVKESK. V was pared by 1 base and J by 6 bases, with 11 bases between. CDR3 sequence (DNA): TGTGCCAGCAGCCAAGCTAGCGCGCTCGATACGCAGTATTTT. Its protein product is CASSQASALDTQYF.

This clonotype was detected many times. V gene TRBV20-1 combines with J gene TRBJ1-2; 8 bases agree with TRBD1. Trimming cost V 3 bases and J 4 bases; bases outside gene matches: 10. The CDR3 extends over 15 amino acids. Germline CDR1 and CDR2: DFQATT and SNEGSKA (reference sequence). As DNA, the CDR3 is TGCAGTGCTAGTGACCAGACAGGGGCGGTCTATGGCTACACCTTC. Protein product: CSASDQTGAVYGYTF.

This clonotype was seen at least ten times. The J gene is TRBJ1-3, the V gene TRBV28, with D uncertain. The V end was cut by 11 bases, the J end by 0 bases, with 20 bases between. Germline V CDR1 and CDR2: MDHEN, SYDVKM. The CDR3 is 16 residues long. The CDR3 DNA follows: TGTGCCCGTGGAGGGTTCAACCGATTCTCTGGAAACACCATATATTTT. This encodes CARGGFNRFSGNTIYF. Full variable domain (outside the CDR3, taken from reference TRBV28 and TRBJ1-3): DVKVTQSSRYLVKRTGEKVFLECVQDMDHENMFWYRQDPGLGLRLIYFSYDVKMKEKGDIPEGYSVSREKKERFSLILESASTNQTSMYLCARGGFNRFSGNTIYFGEGSWLTVV.